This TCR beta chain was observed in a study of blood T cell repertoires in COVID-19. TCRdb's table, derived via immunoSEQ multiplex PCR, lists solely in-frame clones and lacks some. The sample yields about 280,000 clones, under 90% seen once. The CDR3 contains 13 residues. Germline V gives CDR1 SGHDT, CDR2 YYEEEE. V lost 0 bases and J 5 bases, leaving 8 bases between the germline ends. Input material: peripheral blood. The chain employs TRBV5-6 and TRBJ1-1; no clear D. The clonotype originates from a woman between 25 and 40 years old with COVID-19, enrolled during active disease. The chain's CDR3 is CASSLERRTEAFF. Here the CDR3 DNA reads TGTGCCAGCAGCTTGGAGCGGCGGACTGAAGCTTTCTTT.